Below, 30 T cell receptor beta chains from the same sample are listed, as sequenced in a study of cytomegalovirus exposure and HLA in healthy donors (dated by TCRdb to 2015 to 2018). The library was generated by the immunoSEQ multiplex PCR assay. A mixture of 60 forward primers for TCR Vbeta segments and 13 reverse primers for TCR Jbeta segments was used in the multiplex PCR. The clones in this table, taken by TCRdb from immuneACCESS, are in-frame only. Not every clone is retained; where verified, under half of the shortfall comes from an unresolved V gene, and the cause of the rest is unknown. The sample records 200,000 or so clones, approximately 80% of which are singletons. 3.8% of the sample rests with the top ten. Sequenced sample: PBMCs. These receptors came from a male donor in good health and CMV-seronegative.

This CDR3 is CASTQSGGGKTYEQYF. CDR3 in DNA: TGTGCCAGCACTCAATCTGGGGGGGGGAAGACCTACGAGCAGTACTTC. This chain links TRBV25-1 with TRBJ2-7; 7 bases match TRBD2. The CDR3 is 16 amino acids. The ends lost 7 bases at V and 2 bases at J; junction bases unmatched: 14. Germline V gene sequence: CDR1 MGHDK, CDR2 SYGVNS.

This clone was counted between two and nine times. CDR3 nucleotides: TGTGCCAGCAGACTCGTCCCCCGAGGCTCCTACGAGCAGTACTTC. Translation: CASRLVPRGSYEQYF. The chain recombines TRBV2 with TRBJ2-7; D not resolved. Germline CDR1 reads SNHLY; CDR2 reads FYNNEI. There are 15 residues in the CDR3. V was pared by 6 bases and J by 0 bases, with 15 bases between.

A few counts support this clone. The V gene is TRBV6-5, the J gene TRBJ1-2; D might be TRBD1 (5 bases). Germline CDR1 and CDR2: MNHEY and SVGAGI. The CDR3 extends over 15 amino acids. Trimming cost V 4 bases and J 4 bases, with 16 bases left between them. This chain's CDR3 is CASSLLGGGSYGYTF. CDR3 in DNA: TGTGCCAGCAGTTTACTCGGGGGTGGAAGCTATGGCTACACCTTC.

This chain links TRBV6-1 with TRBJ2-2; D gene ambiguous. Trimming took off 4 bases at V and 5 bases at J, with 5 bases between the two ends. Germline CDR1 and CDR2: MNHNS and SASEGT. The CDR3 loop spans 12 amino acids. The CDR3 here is CASSVGTGELFF. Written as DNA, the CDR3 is TGTGCCAGCAGTGTCGGTACCGGGGAGCTGTTTTTT.

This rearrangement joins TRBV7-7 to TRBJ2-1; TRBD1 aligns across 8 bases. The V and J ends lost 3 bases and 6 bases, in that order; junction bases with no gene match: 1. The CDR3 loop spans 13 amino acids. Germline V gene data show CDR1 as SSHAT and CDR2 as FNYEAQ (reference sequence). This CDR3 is CASSLGTGNEQFF. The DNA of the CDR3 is TGTGCCAGCAGCTTGGGGACAGGCAATGAGCAGTTCTTC. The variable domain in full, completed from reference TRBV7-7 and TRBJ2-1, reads GAGVSQSPRYKVTKRGQDVTLRCDPISSHATLYWYQQALGQGPEFLTYFNYEAQPDKSGLPSDRFSAERPEGSISTLTIQRTEQRDSAMYRCASSLGTGNEQFFGPGTRLTVL.

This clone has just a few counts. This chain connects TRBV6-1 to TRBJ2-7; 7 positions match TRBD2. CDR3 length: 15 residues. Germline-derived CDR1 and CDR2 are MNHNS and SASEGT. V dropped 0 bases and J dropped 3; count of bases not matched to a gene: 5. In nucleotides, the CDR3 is TGTGCCAGCAGTGAAGCCGGACTAGGTGGCTACGAGCAGTACTTC. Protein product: CASSEAGLGGYEQYF.

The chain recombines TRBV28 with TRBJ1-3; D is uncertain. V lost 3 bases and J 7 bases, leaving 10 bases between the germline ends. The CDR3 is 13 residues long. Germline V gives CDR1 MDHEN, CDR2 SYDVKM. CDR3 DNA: TGTGCCAGCAGTTTGCCGGGATTCAACACCATATATTTT. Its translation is CASSLPGFNTIYF.

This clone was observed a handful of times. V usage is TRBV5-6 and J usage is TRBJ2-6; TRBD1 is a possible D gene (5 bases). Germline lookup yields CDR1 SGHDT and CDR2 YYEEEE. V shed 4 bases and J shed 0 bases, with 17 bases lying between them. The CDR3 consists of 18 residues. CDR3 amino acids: CASSLATENFSGANVLTF. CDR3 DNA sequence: TGTGCCAGCAGCCTCGCGACAGAAAATTTCTCTGGGGCCAACGTCCTGACTTTC.

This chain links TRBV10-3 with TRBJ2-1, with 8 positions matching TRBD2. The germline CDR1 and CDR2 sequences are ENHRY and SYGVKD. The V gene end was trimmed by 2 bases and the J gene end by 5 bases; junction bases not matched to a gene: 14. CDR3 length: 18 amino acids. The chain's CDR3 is CAISEGGSGSVLHNEQFF. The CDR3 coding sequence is TGTGCCATCAGTGAGGGGGGAAGCGGGAGTGTTTTACACAATGAGCAGTTCTTC.

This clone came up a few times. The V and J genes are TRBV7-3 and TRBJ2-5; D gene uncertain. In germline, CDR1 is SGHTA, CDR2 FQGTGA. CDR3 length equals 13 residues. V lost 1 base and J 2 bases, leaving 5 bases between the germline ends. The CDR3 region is CASSLSPQETQYF. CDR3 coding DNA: TGTGCCAGCAGCTTAAGTCCGCAAGAGACCCAGTACTTC.

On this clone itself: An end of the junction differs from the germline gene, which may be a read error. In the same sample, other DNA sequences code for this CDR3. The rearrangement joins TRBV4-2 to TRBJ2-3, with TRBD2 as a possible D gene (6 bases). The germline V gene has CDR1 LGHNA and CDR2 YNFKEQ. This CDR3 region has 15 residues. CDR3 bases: TGTGCCAGCAGCCAAGATGGAGGGAGCACGGATACGCAGTATTTT. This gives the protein CASSQDGGSTDTQYF.

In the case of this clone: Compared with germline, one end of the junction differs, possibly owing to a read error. The CDR3 loop reads CASSLRGGANQETQYF. For the CDR3, the DNA is TGTGCCAGCAGCCTACGGGGAGGGGCGAATCAAGAGACCCAGTACTTC. V is TRBV5-1 and J is TRBJ2-5; 7 positions agree with TRBD2. Germline V gene sequence: CDR1 SGHRS, CDR2 YFSETQ. CDR3 length equals 16 residues.

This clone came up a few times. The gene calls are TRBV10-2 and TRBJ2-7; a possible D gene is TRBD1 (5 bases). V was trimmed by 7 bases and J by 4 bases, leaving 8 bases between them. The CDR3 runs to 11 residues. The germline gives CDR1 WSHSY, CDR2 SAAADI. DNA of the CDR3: TGCGCCAGCACAGGGCTTTACGAGCAGTACTTC. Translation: CASTGLYEQYF.

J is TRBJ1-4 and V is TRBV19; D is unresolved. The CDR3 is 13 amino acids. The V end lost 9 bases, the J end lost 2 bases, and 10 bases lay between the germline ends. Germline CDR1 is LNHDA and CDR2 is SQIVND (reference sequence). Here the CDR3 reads CASSGSTNEKLFF. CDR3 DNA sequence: TGTGCCAGCTCAGGATCCACTAATGAAAAACTGTTTTTT.

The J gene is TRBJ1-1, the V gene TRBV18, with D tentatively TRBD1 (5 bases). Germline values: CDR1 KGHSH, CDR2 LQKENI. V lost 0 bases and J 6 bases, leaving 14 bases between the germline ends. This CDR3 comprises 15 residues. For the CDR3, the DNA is TGTGCCAGCTCACCACCGGCCAGGGTAAGCCCTGAAGCTTTCTTT. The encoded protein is CASSPPARVSPEAFF.

CDR3 residues: CASSRNRGERRNTEAFF. The DNA for the CDR3 is TGCGCCAGCAGCAGAAACAGGGGGGAGCGGAGGAACACTGAAGCTTTCTTT. The J gene is TRBJ1-1, the V gene TRBV5-1; TRBD1 matches at 8 bases. V shed 4 bases and J 1 base; nucleotides not matched to a gene: 12. The CDR3 runs to 17 residues. CDR1 SGHRS and CDR2 YFSETQ come from the germline V gene.

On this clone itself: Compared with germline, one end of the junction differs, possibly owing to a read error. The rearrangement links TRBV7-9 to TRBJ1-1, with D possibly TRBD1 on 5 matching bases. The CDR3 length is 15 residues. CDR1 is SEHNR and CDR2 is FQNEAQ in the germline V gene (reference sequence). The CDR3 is CSSSLIRGMNTEAFF. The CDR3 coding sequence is TGTTCCAGCAGCTTAATAAGGGGAATGAACACTGAAGCTTTCTTT.

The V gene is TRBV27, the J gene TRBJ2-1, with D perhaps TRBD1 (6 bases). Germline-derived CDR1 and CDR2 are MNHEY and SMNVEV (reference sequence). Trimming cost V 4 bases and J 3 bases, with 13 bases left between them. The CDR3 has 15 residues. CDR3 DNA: TGTGCCAGCAGTTCAGGGGAATCGTACTACAATGAGCAGTTCTTC. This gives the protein CASSSGESYYNEQFF.

The CDR3 sequence is CASSLGETPSGNEQFF. In DNA form, the CDR3 reads TGTGCCAGCAGCTTGGGGGAAACCCCTAGCGGGAATGAGCAGTTCTTC. The V gene is TRBV5-4, the J gene TRBJ2-1; 8 nucleotides match TRBD2. This CDR3 is 16 amino acids long. J lost 7 bases, V lost 0 bases, and 9 bases had no gene match. Germline V gives CDR1 SGHNT, CDR2 YYREEE (reference sequence). The whole variable domain, remainder taken from reference TRBV5-4 and TRBJ2-1, is ETGVTQSPTHLIKTRGQQVTLRCSSQSGHNTVSWYQQALGQGPQFIFQYYREEENGRGNFPPRFSGLQFPNYSSELNVNALELDDSALYLCASSLGETPSGNEQFFGPGTRLTVL.

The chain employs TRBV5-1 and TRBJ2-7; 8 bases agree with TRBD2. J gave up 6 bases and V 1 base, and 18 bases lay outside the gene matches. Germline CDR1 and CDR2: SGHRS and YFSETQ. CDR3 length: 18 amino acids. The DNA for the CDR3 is TGCGCCAGCAGCTTGCGGACGATTTCACGACTAGCGAGACTCGAGCAGTACTTC. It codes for CASSLRTISRLARLEQYF.

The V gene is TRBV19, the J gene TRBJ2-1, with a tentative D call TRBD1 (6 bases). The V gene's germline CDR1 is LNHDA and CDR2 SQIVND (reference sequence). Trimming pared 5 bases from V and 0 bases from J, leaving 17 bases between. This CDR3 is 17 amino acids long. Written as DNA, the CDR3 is TGTGCCAGTAGTTCCTCCAGGGGCAGCTACTCCTACAATGAGCAGTTCTTC. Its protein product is CASSSSRGSYSYNEQFF.

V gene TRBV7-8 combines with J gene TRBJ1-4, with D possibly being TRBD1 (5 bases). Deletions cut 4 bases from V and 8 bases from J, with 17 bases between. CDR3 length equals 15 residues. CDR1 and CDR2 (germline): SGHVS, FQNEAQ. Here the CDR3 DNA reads TGTGCCAGCAGCTCCCTCGGGAGGGGTGGGGAAAAACTGTTTTTT. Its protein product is CASSSLGRGGEKLFF.

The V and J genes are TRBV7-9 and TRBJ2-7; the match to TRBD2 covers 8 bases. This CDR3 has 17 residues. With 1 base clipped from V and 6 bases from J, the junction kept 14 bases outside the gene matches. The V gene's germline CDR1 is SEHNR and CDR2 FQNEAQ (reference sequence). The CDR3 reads CASSLVLSGGPPFEQYF. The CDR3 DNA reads TGTGCCAGCAGCTTAGTGCTTTCGGGAGGGCCTCCCTTCGAGCAGTACTTC.

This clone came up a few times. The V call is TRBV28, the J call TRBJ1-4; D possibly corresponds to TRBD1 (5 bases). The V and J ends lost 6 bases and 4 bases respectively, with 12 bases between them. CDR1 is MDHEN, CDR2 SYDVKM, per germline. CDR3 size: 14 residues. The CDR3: CASSTGTVNEKLFF. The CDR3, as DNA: TGTGCCAGCAGCACCGGGACTGTTAATGAAAAACTGTTTTTT.

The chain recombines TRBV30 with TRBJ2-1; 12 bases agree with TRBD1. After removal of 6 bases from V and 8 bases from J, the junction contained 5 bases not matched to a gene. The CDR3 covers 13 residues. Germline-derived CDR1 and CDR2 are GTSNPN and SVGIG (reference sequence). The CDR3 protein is CACPGQGADEQFF. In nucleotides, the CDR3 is TGTGCCTGCCCGGGACAGGGGGCCGATGAGCAGTTCTTC.

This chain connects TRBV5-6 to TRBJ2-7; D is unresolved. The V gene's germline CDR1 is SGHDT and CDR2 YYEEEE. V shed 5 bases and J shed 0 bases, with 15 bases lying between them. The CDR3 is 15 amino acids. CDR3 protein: CASSLRPLSSYEQYF. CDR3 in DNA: TGTGCCAGCAGTCTCAGACCACTAAGCTCCTACGAGCAGTACTTC.

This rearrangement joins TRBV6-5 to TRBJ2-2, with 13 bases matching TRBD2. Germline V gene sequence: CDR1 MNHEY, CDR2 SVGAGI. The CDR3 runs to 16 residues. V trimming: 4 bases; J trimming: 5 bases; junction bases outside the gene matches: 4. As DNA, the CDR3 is TGTGCCAGCAGTTTACCGGGACTAGCGGGAACCGGGGAGCTGTTTTTT. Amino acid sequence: CASSLPGLAGTGELFF.

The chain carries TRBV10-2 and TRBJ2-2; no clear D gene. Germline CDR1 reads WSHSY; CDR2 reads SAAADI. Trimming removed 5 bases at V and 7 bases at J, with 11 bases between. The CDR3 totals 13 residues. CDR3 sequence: CASSTWSGGELFF. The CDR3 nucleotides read TGCGCCAGCAGTACTTGGAGTGGCGGGGAGCTGTTTTTT.

CDR3 amino acids: CASSQPPWRLAGKLETQYF. CDR3 bases: TGCGCCAGCAGCCAACCCCCGTGGAGACTAGCGGGAAAGTTAGAGACCCAGTACTTC. The V and J genes are TRBV4-1 and TRBJ2-5; TRBD2 matches 11 bases. This CDR3 comprises 19 residues. Trimming took 2 bases from V and 4 from J; bases not matched to a gene: 15. Germline V gene sequence: CDR1 MGHRA, CDR2 YSYEKL.

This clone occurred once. Here the CDR3 DNA reads TGTGCCAGCAGCCAAATGGAGTCGCGACAGGGCTGGATCTACGAGCAGTACTTC. It specifies CASSQMESRQGWIYEQYF. This rearrangement joins TRBV4-2 to TRBJ2-7, with TRBD1 matching 7 bases. The CDR3 has 18 residues. The V and J ends lost 2 bases and 3 bases, in that order; junction bases with no gene match: 16. Germline assignment: CDR1 LGHNA and CDR2 YNFKEQ.